Listed below are T cell receptor beta chains from one sample, sequenced in a study of cytomegalovirus exposure and HLA in healthy donors. The assay was immunoSEQ multiplex PCR, and TCRdb's table has in-frame clones only and misses some. The repertoire table contains 55,000 to 75,000 clones. The sequenced sample consisted of PBMCs. The receptors shown here come from a male donor in good health and CMV-seronegative. Both conserved end residues are part of each CDR3. The order of the fields is V gene, D gene, J gene, CDR3 DNA, CDR3 protein. The D gene is left open where the match is weak.

V gene: TRBV7-2; D gene: TRBD1; J gene: TRBJ1-5; CDR3 DNA: TGTGCCAGCAGCCTCGACAGGGATCAGCCCCAGCATTTT; CDR3 protein: CASSLDRDQPQHF
V gene: TRBV4-3; D gene: -; J gene: TRBJ2-5; CDR3 DNA: TGCGCCAGCAGCCAAGAGCAAACAGGATTCCAAGAGACCCAGTACTTC; CDR3 protein: CASSQEQTGFQETQYF
V gene: TRBV4-3; D gene: -; J gene: TRBJ1-1; CDR3 DNA: TGCGCCAGCAGCCAAGATCGTTGGGGAGGGACTGAAGCTTTCTTT; CDR3 protein: CASSQDRWGGTEAFF
V gene: TRBV19; D gene: -; J gene: TRBJ1-2; CDR3 DNA: TGTGCCAGTAGTGTAATGGGCCTCTATGGCTACACCTTC; CDR3 protein: CASSVMGLYGYTF
V gene: TRBV10-3; D gene: TRBD1; J gene: TRBJ2-7; CDR3 DNA: TGTGCCATCAGGGTGGGACAGGGAGGTTCCGAGCAGTACTTC; CDR3 protein: CAIRVGQGGSEQYF
V gene: TRBV5-1; D gene: -; J gene: TRBJ1-5; CDR3 DNA: TGCGCCAGCAGCTTATTCCCCGACCCAGGACAGCCCCAGCATTTT; CDR3 protein: CASSLFPDPGQPQHF
V gene: TRBV7-3; D gene: TRBD2; J gene: TRBJ2-3; CDR3 DNA: TGTGCCAGCAGCTTAAACCAGCGGGGGAGCACAGATACGCAGTATTTT; CDR3 protein: CASSLNQRGSTDTQYF
V gene: TRBV11-3; D gene: -; J gene: TRBJ1-1; CDR3 DNA: TGTGCCAGCAGCTTAGATTCAGGGAACACTGAAGCTTTCTTT; CDR3 protein: CASSLDSGNTEAFF
V gene: TRBV4-3; D gene: -; J gene: TRBJ2-3; CDR3 DNA: TGCGCCAGCAGCCAAGGACTTCTCACAGATACGCAGTATTTT; CDR3 protein: CASSQGLLTDTQYF
V gene: TRBV12-5; D gene: -; J gene: TRBJ1-4; CDR3 DNA: TGTGCTAGTGGCTCCGGGAGGGCAGCAACTAATGAAAAACTGTTTTTT; CDR3 protein: CASGSGRAATNEKLFF
V gene: TRBV5-8; D gene: -; J gene: TRBJ2-7; CDR3 DNA: TGTGCCAGCAGCTTGGGGGGCCCCGCAACTTTTTCCTACGAGCAGTACTTC; CDR3 protein: CASSLGGPATFSYEQYF
V gene: TRBV30; D gene: TRBD1; J gene: TRBJ2-7; CDR3 DNA: TGTGCCTCCAAGAGACAGGGGGGATACGAGCAGTACTTC; CDR3 protein: CASKRQGGYEQYF
V gene: TRBV29-1; D gene: TRBD1; J gene: TRBJ1-1; CDR3 DNA: TGCAGCGGGGACAGGGAACCGAACACTGAAGCTTTCTTT; CDR3 protein: CSGDREPNTEAFF
V gene: TRBV20-1; D gene: -; J gene: TRBJ2-5; CDR3 DNA: TGCAGTGCGCCGGGGGTCGAGACCCAGTACTTC; CDR3 protein: CSAPGVETQYF
V gene: TRBV30; D gene: -; J gene: TRBJ2-2; CDR3 DNA: TGTGCCTGGAGTGTGGGGCAGAACACCGGGGAGCTGTTTTTT; CDR3 protein: CAWSVGQNTGELFF
V gene: TRBV5-5; D gene: TRBD1; J gene: TRBJ1-6; CDR3 DNA: TGTGCCAGCAGCAGCGGGACAGGGCATAATTCACCCCTCCACTTT; CDR3 protein: CASSSGTGHNSPLHF
V gene: TRBV5-4; D gene: TRBD2; J gene: TRBJ2-3; CDR3 DNA: TGTGCCAGCAGCCAGGGACTAGCCTCAGATAAGCAGTATTTT; CDR3 protein: CASSQGLASDKQYF
V gene: TRBV5-1; D gene: TRBD1; J gene: TRBJ1-6; CDR3 DNA: TGCGCCAGCAGCCTTGGACAGGAAAGATCACCCCTCCACTTT; CDR3 protein: CASSLGQERSPLHF
V gene: TRBV29-1; D gene: -; J gene: TRBJ1-2; CDR3 DNA: TGCAGCGTTGAAGAGGCAGGGGAGAGCTACACCTTC; CDR3 protein: CSVEEAGESYTF
V gene: TRBV14; D gene: TRBD1; J gene: TRBJ2-3; CDR3 DNA: TGTGCCAGCAGCCATTGGGGCAGGGGGCGATTTATGGATACGCAGTATTTT; CDR3 protein: CASSHWGRGRFMDTQYF
V gene: TRBV28; D gene: TRBD1; J gene: TRBJ1-2; CDR3 DNA: TGTGCCAGCAGCACAGGGGCGTTATGGTATGGCTACACCTTC; CDR3 protein: CASSTGALWYGYTF
V gene: TRBV30; D gene: TRBD1; J gene: TRBJ1-4; CDR3 DNA: TGTGCCTGGAGTGACGGCTTACAGGGGAGGATTGAAAAACTGTTTTTT; CDR3 protein: CAWSDGLQGRIEKLFF
V gene: TRBV30; D gene: -; J gene: TRBJ2-7; CDR3 DNA: TGTGCCTGCTCGACAGGCCGATTAACCTACGAGCAGTACTTC; CDR3 protein: CACSTGRLTYEQYF
V gene: TRBV14; D gene: TRBD2; J gene: TRBJ2-3; CDR3 DNA: TGTGCCAGCAGCCACCCTAGCGGGTTCCTTAGCACAGATACGCAGTATTTT; CDR3 protein: CASSHPSGFLSTDTQYF
V gene: TRBV5-1; D gene: -; J gene: TRBJ2-4; CDR3 DNA: TGCGCCAGCAGCCCCGGTGTGGGGCACCAAATGCTTCAGTACTTC; CDR3 protein: CASSPGVGHQMLQYF
V gene: TRBV7-8; D gene: TRBD1; J gene: TRBJ2-5; CDR3 DNA: TGTGCCAGCAGACGCGACAGGGAAAGAGAGACCCAGTACTTC; CDR3 protein: CASRRDRERETQYF
V gene: TRBV7-9; D gene: -; J gene: TRBJ2-7; CDR3 DNA: TGTGCCACTGGGGCGGTCAGGGGCACCTACGAGCAGTACTTC; CDR3 protein: CATGAVRGTYEQYF
V gene: TRBV19; D gene: -; J gene: TRBJ1-1; CDR3 DNA: TGTGCCAGTAGTGCAGTAAGAAACACTGAAGCTTTCTTT; CDR3 protein: CASSAVRNTEAFF
V gene: TRBV5-1; D gene: TRBD2; J gene: TRBJ2-3; CDR3 DNA: TGCGCCAGCAGCTGGGAGGGAGGCGGAGATACGCAGTATTTT; CDR3 protein: CASSWEGGGDTQYF
V gene: TRBV6-6; D gene: TRBD1; J gene: TRBJ1-5; CDR3 DNA: TGTGCCAGCAGTACAGGGGTTCAGGGGAATCAGCCCCAGCATTTT; CDR3 protein: CASSTGVQGNQPQHF
V gene: TRBV4-1; D gene: TRBD1; J gene: TRBJ1-5; CDR3 DNA: TGCGCCAGCAGCCTTCGACAGGGGGGCAATCAGCCCCAGCATTTT; CDR3 protein: CASSLRQGGNQPQHF
V gene: TRBV27; D gene: TRBD2; J gene: TRBJ2-7; CDR3 DNA: TGTGCCAGCACCGGATTTAGCGGGGGTGCCTACGAGCAGTACTTC; CDR3 protein: CASTGFSGGAYEQYF
V gene: TRBV5-1; D gene: TRBD1; J gene: TRBJ2-2; CDR3 DNA: TGCGCCAGCAGCCTGGGACAGGGCGACACCGGGGAGCTGTTTTTT; CDR3 protein: CASSLGQGDTGELFF
V gene: TRBV2; D gene: -; J gene: TRBJ1-1; CDR3 DNA: TGTGCCAGCAGGAGGGGGGGGCGGAACACTGAAGCTTTCTTT; CDR3 protein: CASRRGGRNTEAFF
V gene: TRBV28; D gene: -; J gene: TRBJ2-4; CDR3 DNA: TGTGCCAGCAGTCCGGACCCACAGGGGAGGAACATTCAGTACTTC; CDR3 protein: CASSPDPQGRNIQYF
V gene: TRBV10-3; D gene: -; J gene: TRBJ2-6; CDR3 DNA: TGTGCCATCAGTGAGGCGGGGTCTGGGGCCAACGTCCTGACTTTC; CDR3 protein: CAISEAGSGANVLTF
V gene: TRBV7-9; D gene: -; J gene: TRBJ2-3; CDR3 DNA: TGTGCCAGCAGCCAGGGCGATACGCAGTATTTT; CDR3 protein: CASSQGDTQYF
V gene: TRBV7-8; D gene: TRBD1; J gene: TRBJ2-7; CDR3 DNA: TGTGCCAGCAGCGACTCGGGGACAGGTATTTCCTACGAGCAGTACTTC; CDR3 protein: CASSDSGTGISYEQYF
V gene: TRBV30; D gene: -; J gene: TRBJ2-1; CDR3 DNA: TGTGCCTGGAGTGATATAAATGAGCAGTTCTTC; CDR3 protein: CAWSDINEQFF
V gene: TRBV28; D gene: -; J gene: TRBJ2-3; CDR3 DNA: TGTGCCAGCAGGGTCACAGGGTCCGATAAGCAGTATTTT; CDR3 protein: CASRVTGSDKQYF
V gene: TRBV18; D gene: TRBD1; J gene: TRBJ1-1; CDR3 DNA: TGTGCCAGCGCACCACGGACAGGGTCTTTGAACACTGAAGATTTCTTT; CDR3 protein: CASAPRTGSLNTEDFF
V gene: TRBV28; D gene: -; J gene: TRBJ1-1; CDR3 DNA: TGTGCCAGCAGTCCGAACTCTGAAGCTTTCTTT; CDR3 protein: CASSPNSEAFF
V gene: TRBV5-1; D gene: TRBD1; J gene: TRBJ2-3; CDR3 DNA: TGCGCCAGCAGCTGGGGGGACAGGGACACAGATACGCAGTATTTT; CDR3 protein: CASSWGDRDTDTQYF
V gene: TRBV9; D gene: TRBD1; J gene: TRBJ2-2; CDR3 DNA: TGTGCCAGCAGCCCAGGGGGGAACACCGGGGAGCTGTTTTTT; CDR3 protein: CASSPGGNTGELFF
V gene: TRBV4-3; D gene: TRBD2; J gene: TRBJ2-5; CDR3 DNA: TGCGCCAGCAGCCGGTTACTAGCGGAGACCCAGTACTTC; CDR3 protein: CASSRLLAETQYF
V gene: TRBV6-5; D gene: -; J gene: TRBJ2-2; CDR3 DNA: TGTGCCAGCAGTGCGCTGGTGAACACCGGGGAGCTGTTTTTT; CDR3 protein: CASSALVNTGELFF